The 30 T cell receptor beta chains presented below share a single source sample, sequenced in a study of shared clonotypes between healthy human individuals. Clones were read by immunoSEQ multiplex PCR, and TCRdb kept only the in-frame ones, dropping some. Among under 600,000 clones listed, approximately 79% were seen once. Sequencing was done on a sample of PBMCs. The receptor source for this set is a woman aged 40 to 50 in good health. Some clones in this sample may be carry-over from other donors' samples.

The V and J genes are TRBV7-2 and TRBJ2-2; 8 nucleotides align to TRBD2. Germline CDR1 is SGHTA and CDR2 is FQGNSA. V dropped 3 bases and J dropped 6; count of bases not matched to a gene: 3. CDR3 size: 14 residues. In DNA form, the CDR3 reads TGTGCCAGCAGCTTCCAGCGGGAGCCCGGGGAGCTGTTTTTT. Translated: CASSFQREPGELFF.

The chain has TRBV28 and TRBJ2-7; a possible D gene is TRBD2 (5 bases). Germline-derived CDR1 and CDR2 are MDHEN and SYDVKM. V dropped 6 bases and J dropped 1 base, with 13 bases sitting between them. CDR3 length: 14 amino acids. For the CDR3, the DNA is TGTGCCAGCAGCCTGGACTGGGTTTCCTACGAGCAGTACTTC. This gives the protein CASSLDWVSYEQYF.

CDR3 region: CASRASGIEGANVLTF. The CDR3 region has the DNA TGTGCCAGCAGAGCTAGCGGGATAGAAGGGGCCAACGTCCTGACTTTC. The chain is built from TRBV2 and TRBJ2-6, with 9 bases lining up with TRBD2. Germline V gene sequence: CDR1 SNHLY, CDR2 FYNNEI. This CDR3 comprises 16 residues. Losses at the gene ends were 6 bases for V and 4 bases for J; bases not matched to a gene: 7. Together with reference TRBV2 and TRBJ2-6, the CDR3 gives the full variable domain: EPEVTQTPSHQVTQMGQEVILRCVPISNHLYFYWYRQILGQKVEFLVSFYNNEISEKSEIFDDQFSVERPDGSNFTLKIRSTKLEDSAMYFCASRASGIEGANVLTFGAGSRLTVL.

This chain connects TRBV18 to TRBJ1-5; 7 bases match TRBD1. CDR3 length equals 14 residues. After removal of 3 bases from V and 7 bases from J, the junction contained 6 bases not matched to a gene. The germline V gene encodes CDR1 KGHSH and CDR2 LQKENI. This CDR3 is CASSPSGGGQPQHF. The CDR3 nucleotides are TGTGCCAGCTCACCCTCAGGGGGAGGACAGCCCCAGCATTTT. The variable domain in full, with the rest retrieved from reference TRBV18 and TRBJ1-5, is NAGVMQNPRHLVRRRGQEARLRCSPMKGHSHVYWYRQLPEEGLKFMVYLQKENIIDESGMPKERFSAEFPKEGPSILRIQQVVRGDSAAYFCASSPSGGGQPQHFGDGTRLSIL.

The chain combines TRBV4-2 with TRBJ2-3; 8 bases align to TRBD1. V was pared by 0 bases and J by 0 bases, with 8 bases of the junction left unmatched. Germline assignment: CDR1 LGHNA and CDR2 YNFKEQ. The CDR3 consists of 18 residues. CDR3 region: CASSQDPGQGPSTDTQYF. The CDR3 DNA sequence: TGTGCCAGCAGCCAAGACCCAGGACAGGGTCCGAGCACAGATACGCAGTATTTT.

V usage is TRBV28 and J usage is TRBJ2-3, with a possible D match to TRBD1 (5 bases). CDR3 size: 14 residues. The germline gives CDR1 MDHEN, CDR2 SYDVKM. V was trimmed by 6 bases and J by 2 bases, leaving 12 bases between them. CDR3 in amino acids: CASSPKGPTDTQYF. The CDR3 nucleotides read TGTGCCAGCAGCCCGAAGGGGCCCACAGATACGCAGTATTTT.

The chain is built from TRBV2 and TRBJ2-4; TRBD1 or TRBD2 may be the D gene (5 bases each). Germline V gene lookup returns CDR1 SNHLY and CDR2 FYNNEI. Trimming stripped 5 bases from V and 0 bases from J, with 14 bases between. This CDR3 comprises 16 residues. The CDR3 sequence: CASSPQGPLAKNIQYF. The CDR3 coding sequence is TGTGCCAGCAGTCCGCAGGGACCACTAGCCAAAAACATTCAGTACTTC.

The sample holds a few counts of this clone. The chain employs TRBV9 and TRBJ1-1; D possibly corresponds to TRBD1 (6 bases). Trimming removed 2 bases at V and 1 base at J, with 9 bases between. This CDR3 is 14 amino acids long. The germline gives CDR1 SGDLS, CDR2 YYNGEE. CDR3 loop: CASSVGTQNTEAFF. As DNA, the CDR3 is TGTGCCAGCAGCGTCGGGACACAGAACACTGAAGCTTTCTTT.

This clone was counted between two and nine times. The chain combines TRBV27 with TRBJ2-2, with TRBD1 identical over 8 bases. V was clipped by 3 bases and J by 3 bases; unmatched bases: 3. CDR1 MNHEY and CDR2 SMNVEV come from the germline V gene (reference sequence). The CDR3 consists of 15 residues. The CDR3 sequence: CASSFQGAYTGELFF. The DNA of the CDR3 is TGTGCCAGCAGTTTTCAGGGGGCGTACACCGGGGAGCTGTTTTTT.

There are a few counts of this clone. The CDR3 is CASSQGTSGRNYEQYF. The CDR3, as DNA: TGTGCCAGCTCACAGGGGACTAGCGGGAGGAACTACGAGCAGTACTTC. J is TRBJ2-7 and V is TRBV18; 15 nucleotides align to TRBD2. Germline CDR1 and CDR2: KGHSH and LQKENI. V trimming: 4 bases; J trimming: 3 bases; junction bases outside the gene matches: 4. This CDR3 has 16 amino acids.

The J gene is TRBJ2-4, the V gene TRBV19; the D gene is possibly TRBD2 (6 bases). The CDR3 contains 16 residues. Trimming took 1 base from V and 0 from J, leaving 10 bases between them. Germline lookup yields CDR1 LNHDA and CDR2 SQIVND (reference sequence). CDR3 protein: CASSIGGVEAKNIQYF. The CDR3 DNA sequence: TGTGCCAGTAGTATAGGCGGGGTTGAAGCCAAAAACATTCAGTACTTC.

The chain has TRBV6-1 and TRBJ2-1; possible D gene TRBD2, 5 bases. V was pared by 4 bases and J by 6 bases, with 16 bases between. The germline gives CDR1 MNHNS, CDR2 SASEGT. This CDR3 region has 15 residues. CDR3 protein: CASSVRGGVLNEQFF. The DNA of the CDR3 is TGTGCCAGCAGTGTTCGGGGTGGGGTCCTCAATGAGCAGTTCTTC.

CDR3 sequence reads: CASSAFGTGDPNEQFF. The CDR3 coding sequence is TGTGCCAGCAGTGCTTTCGGGACAGGGGATCCCAATGAGCAGTTCTTC. The genes are TRBV6-4 and TRBJ2-1; the match to TRBD1 covers 10 bases. The CDR3 consists of 16 residues. From germline, CDR1 is MRHNA and CDR2 SNTAGT. The V segment lost 4 bases and the J segment 6 bases; nucleotides outside the gene matches: 9.

This clone was detected once. This chain links TRBV27 with TRBJ2-2, with 12 bases aligning to TRBD2. The germline V gene has CDR1 MNHEY and CDR2 SMNVEV (reference sequence). With 4 bases clipped from V and 7 bases from J, the junction kept 4 bases outside the gene matches. The length of the CDR3 is 15 residues. Written as DNA, the CDR3 is TGTGCCAGCAGTTGGCTAGCGGGGGGGTTCGGGGAGCTGTTTTTT. It encodes CASSWLAGGFGELFF.

The chain has TRBV28 and TRBJ2-3; TRBD1 agrees at 7 bases. This CDR3 is built from 16 residues. CDR1 is MDHEN and CDR2 is SYDVKM in the germline V gene. Trimming took 5 bases from V and 0 from J; bases not matched to a gene: 8. CDR3 sequence reads: CASSPRTGSSTDTQYF. The CDR3 bases are TGTGCCAGCAGTCCGAGGACAGGATCTAGCACAGATACGCAGTATTTT.

Concerning this clone: Other DNA sequences within the sample encode an identical CDR3. The gene calls are TRBV6-6 and TRBJ1-1; D is unresolved. Between the trimmed V and J ends, which lost 1 base and 0 bases, there was a span of 3 bases. Per the germline V gene, CDR1 is MNHNY and CDR2 is SVGAGI (reference sequence). This CDR3 is 13 amino acids long. The CDR3 bases are TGTGCCAGCAGTTACTTGTTGAACACTGAAGCTTTCTTT. It translates to CASSYLLNTEAFF.

This CDR3 reads CASSMGLAGYEELFF. The CDR3 DNA follows: TGCGCCAGCAGCATGGGACTAGCGGGATATGAGGAGCTGTTTTTT. The genes are TRBV5-1 and TRBJ2-2; 13 bases fit TRBD2. CDR1 is SGHRS, CDR2 YFSETQ, per germline. CDR3 length equals 15 residues. V trimming: 4 bases; J trimming: 10 bases; junction bases outside the gene matches: 7. Based on the CDR3 plus reference TRBV5-1 and TRBJ2-2, the full variable domain is KAGVTQTPRYLIKTRGQQVTLSCSPISGHRSVSWYQQTPGQGLQFLFEYFSETQRNKGNFPGRFSGRQFSNSRSEMNVSTLELGDSALYLCASSMGLAGYEELFFGEGSRLTVL.

CDR3 DNA sequence: TGTGCCAGTAGTGTTACTAGCGGGAATGAGCAGTTCTTC. This translates into CASSVTSGNEQFF. V gene TRBV19 combines with J gene TRBJ2-1, with 9 bases identical to TRBD2. Germline V CDR1 and CDR2: LNHDA, SQIVND (reference sequence). CDR3 length equals 13 residues. Unmatched junction bases numbered 3, after V lost 5 bases and J lost 7 bases.

The gene calls are TRBV5-4 and TRBJ2-7; tentatively, D is TRBD1 or TRBD2 (5 bases each). The V gene lost 3 bases and the J gene lost 7 bases, with 20 bases spanning the gap. CDR1 and CDR2 (germline): SGHNT, YYREEE (reference sequence). The CDR3 extends over 15 amino acids. The CDR3 loop is CASSSPGEPEGEQYF. CDR3 nucleotides: TGTGCCAGCAGCTCCCCCGGCGAGCCCGAGGGGGAGCAGTACTTC.

The count of this clone is one. The chain employs TRBV4-2 and TRBJ2-1; unclear D gene. The germline CDR1 and CDR2 sequences are LGHNA and YNFKEQ. The CDR3 is made up of 13 amino acids. V was pared by 0 bases and J by 6 bases, with 6 bases between. The CDR3 protein is CASSQDLTNEQFF. CDR3 DNA: TGTGCCAGCAGCCAAGATCTTACCAATGAGCAGTTCTTC.

This clone has only one observation. This chain links TRBV9 with TRBJ2-1; maybe TRBD2 (5 bases). V lost 0 bases and J lost 7, with 11 bases in between. CDR1 and CDR2 from the germline V gene are SGDLS and YYNGEE. CDR3 size: 14 residues. The CDR3 region is CASSVAGIGNEQFF. For the CDR3, the DNA is TGTGCCAGCAGCGTAGCGGGAATTGGGAATGAGCAGTTCTTC.

The CDR3 sequence: CASKNSGQGNAGYTF. DNA of the CDR3: TGTGCCAGTAAGAATTCCGGACAGGGAAACGCTGGCTACACCTTC. The chain joins TRBV19 to TRBJ1-2, with TRBD1 identical over 8 bases. Germline CDR1 LNHDA, CDR2 SQIVND (reference sequence). The CDR3 contains 15 residues. V lost 7 bases and J lost 7; bases outside the gene matches: 14. Variable domain in full (rest from reference TRBV19 and TRBJ1-2): DGGITQSPKYLFRKEGQNVTLSCEQNLNHDAMYWYRQDPGQGLRLIYYSQIVNDFQKGDIAEGYSVSREKKESFPLTVTSAQKNPTAFYLCASKNSGQGNAGYTFGSGTRLTVV.

The V gene is TRBV18, the J gene TRBJ2-5; D is possibly TRBD1 (7 bases). CDR3 size: 15 residues. Germline loops: CDR1 KGHSH, CDR2 LQKENI. V gave up 3 bases and J gave up 3 bases, with 14 bases separating them. CDR3 nucleotides: TGTGCCAGCTCACCCAGGGGACAGCGGGAAGAGACCCAGTACTTC. This gives the protein CASSPRGQREETQYF.

V gene TRBV10-1 combines with J gene TRBJ2-1; a weak D match, TRBD2 (6 bases). The CDR3 is 13 residues long. Trimming cost V 0 bases and J 9 bases, with 9 bases left between them. CDR1 is WNHNN and CDR2 is SYGVQD in the germline V gene (reference sequence). The CDR3 here is CASSESTSGEQFF. CDR3 nucleotides: TGCGCCAGCAGTGAGTCGACTAGTGGTGAGCAGTTCTTC.

CDR3 protein: CASTPSYNEQFF. CDR3 nucleotides: TGTGCCAGCACCCCGAGTTACAATGAGCAGTTCTTC. The chain combines TRBV2 with TRBJ2-1, with D hard to call. Deletions cut 7 bases from V and 4 bases from J, with 8 bases between. Germline loops: CDR1 SNHLY, CDR2 FYNNEI. The CDR3 loop spans 12 amino acids.

The rearrangement links TRBV5-1 to TRBJ2-3, with TRBD1 as a possible D gene (5 bases). This CDR3 comprises 16 residues. From germline, CDR1 is SGHRS and CDR2 YFSETQ. Trimming pared 0 bases from V and 1 base from J, leaving 12 bases between. The CDR3: CASSLAGRVGTDTQYF. The CDR3 nucleotides read TGCGCCAGCAGCTTGGCGGGCAGGGTGGGCACAGATACGCAGTATTTT.

The chain uses TRBV5-1 and TRBJ2-1, with TRBD2 matching 11 bases. The germline V gene has CDR1 SGHRS and CDR2 YFSETQ. With V trimmed by 2 bases and J by 2 bases, 0 bases remained unmatched. The CDR3 contains 15 residues. The CDR3 is CASSFSGRAYNEQFF. The CDR3 DNA reads TGCGCCAGCAGCTTTAGCGGGAGGGCCTACAATGAGCAGTTCTTC.

The gene calls are TRBV11-2 and TRBJ2-5; 12 bases are shared with TRBD2. The CDR3 is made up of 15 amino acids. Germline V lookup: CDR1 SGHAT, CDR2 FQNNGV. The V and J ends lost 1 base and 7 bases, in that order; junction bases with no gene match: 4. CDR3 in DNA: TGTGCCAGCAGCTTAGGACTAGCGGGAGCGGGGACCCAGTACTTC. Encoded protein: CASSLGLAGAGTQYF.

V gene TRBV15 combines with J gene TRBJ1-4; TRBD1 might be the D (5 bases). Germline values: CDR1 LNHNV, CDR2 YYDKDF (reference sequence). With 4 bases removed from V and 8 bases from J, the gap between germline ends came to 23 bases. The CDR3 runs 17 residues. The CDR3 loop is CATSNTPSAGRPEKLFF. The CDR3 region has the DNA TGTGCCACCAGCAATACTCCCAGTGCGGGACGACCAGAAAAACTGTTTTTT.

The rearrangement uses TRBV6-5 and TRBJ1-5; no reliable D call. Germline loops: CDR1 MNHEY, CDR2 SVGAGI. The CDR3 length is 15 residues. Trimming left V 6 bases short and J 2 bases short, with 14 bases between. CDR3 amino acids: CASRPPLERNQPQHF. CDR3 nucleotide sequence: TGTGCCAGCAGGCCTCCCTTAGAACGCAATCAGCCCCAGCATTTT.